Listed below are T cell receptor beta chains from one sample, sequenced in a study of T cells in pancreatic ductal adenocarcinoma. The protocol was immunoSEQ multiplex PCR, while the TCRdb copy is restricted to in-frame clones and leaves out a portion. Of about 16,000 clones listed, 90% to 95% were seen once; the top ten hold 15% to 20%. Input material: PBMCs. These receptors were taken from a human donor with pancreatic ductal adenocarcinoma. Each CDR3 is given with its conserved first and last residue. A D gene is named only where the DNA matches it firmly. The listing skips clone size in some rows; elsewhere it reads once, few, many or a size class.

CDR3,DNA,J,D,V,size
CASSQASSSGRRYNEQFF,TGTGCCAGCAGCCAAGCTTCCTCTAGCGGGAGGCGCTACAATGAGCAGTTCTTC,TRBJ2-1,TRBD2,TRBV14,-
CASSLEQGTDTQYF,TGCGCCAGCAGCTTGGAACAGGGAACAGATACGCAGTATTTT,TRBJ2-3,-,TRBV5-1,-
CASSLGGSSYNSPLHF,TGTGCCAGCAGCTTGGGGGGGAGCTCCTATAATTCACCCCTCCACTTT,TRBJ1-6,-,TRBV5-6,-
CASSLSGTINQPQHF,TGTGCCAGCAGTTTATCCGGGACAATCAATCAGCCCCAGCATTTT,TRBJ1-5,-,TRBV27,-
CASSLERYSNQPQHF,TGTGCCAGCAGCTTGGAACGGTATAGCAATCAGCCCCAGCATTTT,TRBJ1-5,-,TRBV5-6,-
CASRSGSRNTF,TGTGCCAGTAGATCGGGGTCTAGGAACACCTTC,TRBJ1-2,-,TRBV19,-
CASSIDVGRGGNIQYF,TGTGCCAGTAGTATAGATGTGGGCAGGGGTGGAAACATTCAGTACTTC,TRBJ2-4,-,TRBV19,once
CASTVTRGSYTF,TGTGCCAGCACTGTGACACGGGGGAGCTACACCTTC,TRBJ1-2,-,TRBV2,-
CASSFPGVQREVDEQYF,TGTGCCAGCAGTTTCCCCGGAGTCCAGCGGGAGGTCGACGAGCAGTACTTC,TRBJ2-7,TRBD2,TRBV28,-
CASSRLQGTGVNSPLHF,TGTGCCAGCAGTCGGTTACAGGGGACAGGGGTAAATTCACCCCTCCACTTT,TRBJ1-6,TRBD1,TRBV28,-
CASSLVPSWGDYGYTF,TGTGCCAGCAGCTTAGTCCCGAGTTGGGGAGACTATGGCTACACCTTC,TRBJ1-2,-,TRBV11-1,-
CASSLGRRSFETNEKLFF,TGCGCCAGCAGCTTGGGCAGAAGATCTTTCGAGACTAATGAAAAACTGTTTTTT,TRBJ1-4,-,TRBV5-1,-
CASSRAGTDEAFF,TGTGCCAGCAGCCGGGCCGGGACAGACGAAGCTTTCTTT,TRBJ1-1,TRBD1,TRBV14,once
CASSQDLQGAYYEQYF,TGCGCCAGCAGCCAAGATCTACAGGGGGCCTACTACGAGCAGTACTTC,TRBJ2-7,TRBD1,TRBV4-3,-
CASSVSSDNYGYTF,TGTGCCAGCAGCGTCTCAAGTGATAACTATGGCTACACCTTC,TRBJ1-2,-,TRBV9,-
CASSQPYRGANTEAFF,TGCGCCAGCAGCCAACCCTACAGGGGAGCGAACACTGAAGCTTTCTTT,TRBJ1-1,TRBD1,TRBV4-1,-
CAWWTSGSSYEQYF,TGTGCCTGGTGGACTAGCGGGAGCTCCTACGAGCAGTACTTC,TRBJ2-7,TRBD2,TRBV30,-
CASTLVGGGGEANYGYTF,TGTGCCAGCACCCTGGTTGGGGGAGGGGGGGAAGCTAACTATGGCTACACCTTC,TRBJ1-2,-,TRBV27,-
CASSQRAGGEQETQYF,TGCGCCAGCAGCCAACGAGCGGGGGGGGAGCAAGAGACCCAGTACTTC,TRBJ2-5,TRBD2,TRBV4-3,-
CASSLEGGGSYNSPLHF,TGCGCCAGCAGCTTGGAAGGGGGGGGATCCTATAATTCACCCCTCCACTTT,TRBJ1-6,-,TRBV5-1,-
CASSPRDRTTRYGYTF,TGTGCCAGCTCACCAAGGGACAGGACGACTCGCTATGGCTACACCTTC,TRBJ1-2,TRBD1,TRBV18,-
CASSSGPWGTEAFF,TGTGCCAGCAGCTCAGGGCCATGGGGCACTGAAGCTTTCTTT,TRBJ1-1,-,TRBV7-2,-
CASSLRAANTEAFF,TGTGCCAGCAGCTTAAGGGCCGCGAACACTGAAGCTTTCTTT,TRBJ1-1,-,TRBV11-2,-
CASSLASSGRIYNEQFF,TGCGCCAGCAGCTTGGCGTCTAGCGGGAGGATCTACAATGAGCAGTTCTTC,TRBJ2-1,TRBD2,TRBV5-1,once
CASSPPSSGTGDSNYGYTF,TGTGCCAGCTCACCACCTTCGAGCGGGACAGGGGACTCCAACTATGGCTACACCTTC,TRBJ1-2,TRBD1,TRBV18,-
CSASDYGYTF,TGCAGTGCTAGCGACTATGGCTACACCTTC,TRBJ1-2,-,TRBV20-1,-
CASSEARGARTGELFF,TGCGCCAGCAGTGAGGCTCGGGGGGCGCGTACCGGGGAGCTGTTTTTT,TRBJ2-2,-,TRBV10-2,-
CASSARDRAVNEQYF,TGTGCCAGTAGTGCCCGGGACAGGGCCGTAAACGAGCAGTACTTC,TRBJ2-7,TRBD1,TRBV19,-
CASSMTGITYNSPLHF,TGTGCCAGTAGTATGACAGGAATCACCTATAATTCACCCCTCCACTTT,TRBJ1-6,-,TRBV19,-
CASSTPGWMNEQFF,TGTGCCAGTAGTACCCCGGGATGGATGAATGAGCAGTTCTTC,TRBJ2-1,-,TRBV19,-
CASSLGGARRYEKLFF,TGTGCCAGCAGCTTAGGGGGGGCCCGCCGATATGAAAAACTGTTTTTT,TRBJ1-4,-,TRBV13,-
CASSSIVGVEYEQYF,TGTGCCAGCAGCTCCATCGTAGGGGTTGAATACGAGCAGTACTTC,TRBJ2-7,-,TRBV7-2,-
CASTGLAGGPGRNEQFF,TGTGCCAGTACGGGACTAGCGGGAGGGCCTGGTAGGAATGAGCAGTTCTTC,TRBJ2-1,TRBD2,TRBV19,-
CATEPGTGGYEQYF,TGTGCCACAGAACCCGGGACAGGGGGCTACGAGCAGTACTTC,TRBJ2-7,TRBD1,TRBV28,-
CASSLWTGGAGNTIYF,TGTGCCAGCAGCCTTTGGACAGGGGGAGCTGGAAACACCATATATTTT,TRBJ1-3,TRBD1,TRBV4-2,-
CASSLGGVAGVSYEQYF,TGTGCCAGCAGCTTAGGGGGAGTAGCGGGAGTCTCCTACGAGCAGTACTTC,TRBJ2-7,TRBD2,TRBV7-9,-
CAISEAGTPGGTQYF,TGTGCCATCAGTGAGGCCGGGACCCCTGGAGGGACCCAGTACTTC,TRBJ2-5,-,TRBV10-3,once
CASSLAPGNQPQHF,TGCGCCAGCAGCTTGGCCCCAGGAAATCAGCCCCAGCATTTT,TRBJ1-5,-,TRBV5-1,-
CASSRTGGGRHYGYTF,TGTGCCAGCAGTCGGACAGGGGGCGGGCGGCACTATGGCTACACCTTC,TRBJ1-2,TRBD1,TRBV27,-
CATPRTGSSYEQYF,TGTGCCACCCCTAGGACAGGGAGCTCCTACGAGCAGTACTTC,TRBJ2-7,TRBD1,TRBV2,-
CASRAEGQGAHYGYTF,TGTGCCAGCCGAGCCGAGGGACAGGGGGCGCACTATGGCTACACCTTC,TRBJ1-2,TRBD1,TRBV28,-
CASSLAAAGEYYGYTF,TGTGCCAGCAGCTTGGCGGCGGCAGGGGAGTACTATGGCTACACCTTC,TRBJ1-2,-,TRBV5-6,-
CASSPTGTRVYEQYF,TGTGCCAGCAGTCCAACCGGGACAAGGGTCTACGAGCAGTACTTC,TRBJ2-7,-,TRBV28,-
CASSVLGAGLNTEAFF,TGTGCCAGCAGCGTCCTTGGGGCAGGCCTGAACACTGAAGCTTTCTTT,TRBJ1-1,-,TRBV9,-
CSARDLEAFF,TGCAGTGCTAGGGACCTAGAGGCTTTCTTT,TRBJ1-1,-,TRBV20-1,once
CASGLSKGPLYNEQFF,TGTGCTAGTGGTTTGAGTAAAGGGCCACTCTACAATGAGCAGTTCTTC,TRBJ2-1,-,TRBV12-5,-
CASSGGGRNEKLFF,TGTGCCAGCAGCGGGGGCGGCCGTAATGAAAAACTGTTTTTT,TRBJ1-4,-,TRBV9,-
CASSPRLAGGNWAGELFF,TGCGCCAGCAGTCCCAGACTAGCGGGGGGGAATTGGGCCGGGGAGCTGTTTTTT,TRBJ2-2,TRBD2,TRBV4-3,-
CASSSGTNREQYF,TGTGCCAGCAGTTCCGGGACCAACCGGGAGCAGTACTTC,TRBJ2-7,-,TRBV6-6,-
CASSVGPGTGADQPQHF,TGTGCCAGCAGCGTAGGCCCAGGGACAGGGGCCGATCAGCCCCAGCATTTT,TRBJ1-5,TRBD1,TRBV9,-
CASSQEATTPPYNEQFF,TGCGCCAGCAGCCAAGAGGCGACTACACCCCCCTACAATGAGCAGTTCTTC,TRBJ2-1,-,TRBV4-3,-
CASSPRGEGRGDYGYTF,TGTGCCAGCAGTCCTAGGGGGGAAGGCAGGGGTGACTATGGCTACACCTTC,TRBJ1-2,-,TRBV27,-
CASSLASGARQQQYF,TGTGCCAGCAGCTTGGCCTCTGGGGCCCGACAGCAGCAGTACTTC,TRBJ2-7,-,TRBV5-8,-
CASSRGTGGNYGYTF,TGTGCCAGCAGCCGCGGGACAGGGGGGAACTATGGCTACACCTTC,TRBJ1-2,TRBD1,TRBV7-2,-
CAWSSPSRGPNEQFF,TGTGCCTGGAGTTCCCCCTCCCGGGGGCCCAATGAGCAGTTCTTC,TRBJ2-1,-,TRBV30,-